Shown below are 15 T cell receptor beta chains from a single sample sequenced in a study of shared clonotypes between healthy human individuals. Method: immunoSEQ multiplex PCR; TCRdb's copy keeps in-frame clones and lacks some. Here the sample spans about 490,000 clones, 76% being singletons. The sample consisted of PBMCs. These receptors all stem from a woman aged 40 to 50 in good health. Some clones in this sample may be carry-over from other donors' samples.

This clone was recorded a few times. V usage is TRBV28 and J usage is TRBJ1-1; D is ambiguous. The V end lost 10 bases, the J end lost 5 bases, and 17 bases lay between the germline ends. This CDR3 is 13 amino acids long. Germline V gene data show CDR1 as MDHEN and CDR2 as SYDVKM. CDR3: CATIEGRRTEAFF. The CDR3 nucleotides read TGTGCCACAATTGAAGGCCGGAGGACTGAAGCTTTCTTT.

This clone was seen a handful of times. The chain employs TRBV18 and TRBJ2-3; 9 positions match TRBD2. This CDR3 is 13 amino acids long. J lost 3 bases, V lost 6 bases, and 1 base had no gene match. Germline V gives CDR1 KGHSH, CDR2 LQKENI. The CDR3 DNA reads TGTGCCAGCTCGCGGGAGGGGACAGATACGCAGTATTTT. Encoded protein: CASSREGTDTQYF.

A few counts support this clone. The chain carries TRBV7-9 and TRBJ2-7, with 9 bases identical to TRBD2. With V trimmed by 1 base and J by 1 base, 8 bases remained unmatched. This CDR3 is 17 amino acids long. In germline, CDR1 is SEHNR, CDR2 FQNEAQ (reference sequence). The CDR3 DNA sequence: TGTGCCAGCAGCTTAGGGGGTCTGAGCGGGAGGTCCTACGAGCAGTACTTC. This gives the protein CASSLGGLSGRSYEQYF.

This clone has more than one count but fewer than ten. The rearrangement joins TRBV6-1 to TRBJ2-1; 10 nucleotides match TRBD2. The CDR3 totals 15 residues. The V gene end was trimmed by 4 bases and the J gene end by 4 bases; junction bases not matched to a gene: 4. CDR1 and CDR2 from the germline V gene are MNHNS and SASEGT. The CDR3 is CASSAGLAEYNEQFF. In DNA form, the CDR3 reads TGTGCCAGCAGTGCCGGACTAGCGGAATACAATGAGCAGTTCTTC.

The chain recombines TRBV7-8 with TRBJ1-4, with 9 bases lining up with TRBD1. The ends lost 5 bases at V and 7 bases at J; junction bases unmatched: 8. This CDR3 is built from 15 residues. Germline V gene sequence: CDR1 SGHVS, CDR2 FQNEAQ. CDR3 DNA sequence: TGTGCCAGCAGCGCGGACAGGGGCGAGAGTGAAAAACTGTTTTTT. As protein: CASSADRGESEKLFF. Using reference TRBV7-8 and TRBJ1-4 for the parts outside the CDR3, the full variable domain is GAGVSQSPRYKVAKRGQDVALRCDPISGHVSLFWYQQALGQGPEFLTYFQNEAQLDKSGLPSDRFFAERPEGSVSTLKIQRTQQEDSAVYLCASSADRGESEKLFFGSGTQLSVL.

V usage is TRBV5-1 and J usage is TRBJ1-3, with D perhaps matching TRBD1 (5 bases). Trimming pared 4 bases from V and 4 bases from J, leaving 15 bases between. CDR3 length: 15 amino acids. Germline V CDR1 and CDR2: SGHRS, YFSETQ. Here the CDR3 reads CASSPRQNFGNTIYF. CDR3 bases: TGCGCCAGCAGCCCACGACAGAACTTCGGAAACACCATATATTTT.

The rearrangement uses TRBV4-3 and TRBJ2-6; no clear D gene. Germline CDR1 LGHNA, CDR2 YSLEER. CDR3 size: 15 residues. The V and J ends lost 4 bases and 1 base respectively, with 8 bases between them. CDR3 sequence: CASSPAHSGANVLTF. As DNA, the CDR3 is TGCGCCAGCAGCCCCGCTCATTCTGGGGCCAACGTCCTGACTTTC.

The chain joins TRBV18 to TRBJ1-2; 7 nucleotides line up with TRBD1. The CDR3 is made up of 16 amino acids. J was trimmed by 2 bases and V by 3 bases; bases with no gene match: 9. The germline CDR1 and CDR2 sequences are KGHSH and LQKENI. CDR3 in amino acids: CASSPASADRNYGYTF. The CDR3, as DNA: TGTGCCAGCTCACCTGCCTCTGCGGACAGGAACTATGGCTACACCTTC.

The chain uses TRBV10-3 and TRBJ2-7; D is possibly TRBD1 (6 bases). Germline V gene lookup returns CDR1 ENHRY and CDR2 SYGVKD. Trimming stripped 0 bases from V and 5 bases from J, with 14 bases between. The CDR3 length is 15 residues. CDR3 loop: CAISESRTARNEQYF. CDR3 DNA sequence: TGTGCCATCAGTGAGTCAAGGACAGCCAGGAACGAGCAGTACTTC.

The genes are TRBV5-1 and TRBJ2-7; weak D call: TRBD2 (6 bases). CDR3 length: 16 residues. With 4 bases removed from V and 0 bases from J, the gap between germline ends came to 17 bases. The germline V gene has CDR1 SGHRS and CDR2 YFSETQ. The DNA for the CDR3 is TGCGCCAGCAGCCCGACCGACCGACTAGACTCCTACGAGCAGTACTTC. It is translated as CASSPTDRLDSYEQYF.

This rearrangement joins TRBV7-6 to TRBJ2-1; a possible D gene is TRBD1 (5 bases). Germline CDR1 reads SGHVS; CDR2 reads FNYEAQ. Trimming cost V 0 bases and J 5 bases, with 14 bases left between them. The CDR3 has 16 residues. In DNA form, the CDR3 reads TGTGCCAGCAGCTTAGCCTTTTGGCAGGGCCACAATGAGCAGTTCTTC. Its translation: CASSLAFWQGHNEQFF. The full variable domain, completed using reference TRBV7-6 and TRBJ2-1, is GAGVSQSPRYKVTKRGQDVALRCDPISGHVSLYWYRQALGQGPEFLTYFNYEAQQDKSGLPNDRFSAERPEGSISTLTIQRTEQRDSAMYRCASSLAFWQGHNEQFFGPGTRLTVL.

The rearrangement uses TRBV15 and TRBJ2-2; D not resolved. Trimming left V 1 base short and J 0 bases short, with 12 bases between. The CDR3 contains 17 residues. Germline V gives CDR1 LNHNV, CDR2 YYDKDF (reference sequence). CDR3 sequence (DNA): TGTGCCACCAGCAGAGTGGCAGGAGCGCCGAACACCGGGGAGCTGTTTTTT. It yields the protein CATSRVAGAPNTGELFF.

V and J are TRBV9 and TRBJ2-3; 9 bases agree with TRBD2. CDR1 is SGDLS and CDR2 is YYNGEE in the germline V gene. The CDR3 consists of 16 residues. Trimming at V came to 4 bases and at J to 9 bases, leaving 15 bases not matched to a gene. The CDR3 protein is CASSYYGVAGEGTQYF. The CDR3 region has the DNA TGTGCCAGCAGCTATTACGGGGTAGCGGGAGAGGGGACGCAGTATTTT.

This chain joins TRBV14 and TRBJ2-5; D call uncertain. Looked up from germline, CDR1 is SGHDN and CDR2 is FVKESK. V was shortened by 2 bases and J by 3 bases, with 7 bases between the two germline ends. CDR3 length: 13 residues. The CDR3 here is CASSQLTKETQYF. CDR3 DNA sequence: TGTGCCAGCAGCCAACTCACTAAAGAGACCCAGTACTTC.

The V and J genes are TRBV19 and TRBJ1-5; D not resolved. Germline-derived CDR1 and CDR2 are LNHDA and SQIVND (reference sequence). This CDR3 has 16 amino acids. Trimming took 8 bases from V and 0 from J, leaving 17 bases between them. CDR3 nucleotide sequence: TGTGCCAGTTCGAACCAACGACAATATAGCAATCAGCCCCAGCATTTT. This codes for CASSNQRQYSNQPQHF.